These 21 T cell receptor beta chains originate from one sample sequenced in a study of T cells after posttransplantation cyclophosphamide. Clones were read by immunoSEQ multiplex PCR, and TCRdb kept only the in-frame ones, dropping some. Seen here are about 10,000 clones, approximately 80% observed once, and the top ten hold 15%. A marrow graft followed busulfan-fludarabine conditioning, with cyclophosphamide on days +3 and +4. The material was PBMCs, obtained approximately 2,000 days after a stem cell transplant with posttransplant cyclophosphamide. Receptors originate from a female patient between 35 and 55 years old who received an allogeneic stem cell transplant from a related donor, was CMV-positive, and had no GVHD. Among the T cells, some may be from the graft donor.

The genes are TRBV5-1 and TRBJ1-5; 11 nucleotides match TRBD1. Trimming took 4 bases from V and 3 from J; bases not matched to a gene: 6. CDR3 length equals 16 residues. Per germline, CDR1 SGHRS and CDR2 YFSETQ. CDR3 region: CASSAGTGGINQPQHF. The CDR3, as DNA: TGCGCCAGCAGCGCCGGGACAGGGGGAATCAATCAGCCCCAGCATTTT.

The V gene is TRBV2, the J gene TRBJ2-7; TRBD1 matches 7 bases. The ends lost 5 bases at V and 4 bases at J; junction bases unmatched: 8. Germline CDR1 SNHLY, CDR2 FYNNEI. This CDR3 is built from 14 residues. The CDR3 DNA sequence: TGTGCCAGCAGTAGACAGGGAAGGGGGTACGAGCAGTACTTC. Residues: CASSRQGRGYEQYF.

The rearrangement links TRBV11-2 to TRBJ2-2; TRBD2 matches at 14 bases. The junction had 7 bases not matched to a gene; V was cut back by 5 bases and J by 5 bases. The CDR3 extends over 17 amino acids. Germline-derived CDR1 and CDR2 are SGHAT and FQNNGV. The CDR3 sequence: CASSPTSGGARTGELFF. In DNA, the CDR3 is TGTGCCAGCAGCCCGACTAGCGGGGGGGCAAGGACCGGGGAGCTGTTTTTT.

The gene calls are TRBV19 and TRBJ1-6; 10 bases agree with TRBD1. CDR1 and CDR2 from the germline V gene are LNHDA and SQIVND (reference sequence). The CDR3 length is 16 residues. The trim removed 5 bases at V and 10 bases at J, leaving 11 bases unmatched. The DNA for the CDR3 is TGTGCCAGTAGTTTCTCGTCCGGGACAGGGGAATCACCCCTCCACTTT. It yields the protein CASSFSSGTGESPLHF. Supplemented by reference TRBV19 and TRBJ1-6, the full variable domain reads DGGITQSPKYLFRKEGQNVTLSCEQNLNHDAMYWYRQDPGQGLRLIYYSQIVNDFQKGDIAEGYSVSREKKESFPLTVTSAQKNPTAFYLCASSFSSGTGESPLHFGNGTRLTVT.

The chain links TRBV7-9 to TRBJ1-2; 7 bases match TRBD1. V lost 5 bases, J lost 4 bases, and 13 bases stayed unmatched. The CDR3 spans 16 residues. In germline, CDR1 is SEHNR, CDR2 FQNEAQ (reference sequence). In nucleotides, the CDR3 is TGTGCCAGCAGCGAGGGCGACAGGGTCTATATCTATGGCTACACCTTC. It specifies CASSEGDRVYIYGYTF.

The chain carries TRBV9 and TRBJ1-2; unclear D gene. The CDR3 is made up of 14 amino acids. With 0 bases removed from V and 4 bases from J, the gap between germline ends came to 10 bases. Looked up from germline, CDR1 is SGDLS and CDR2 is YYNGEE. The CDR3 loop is CASSVENSLYGYTF. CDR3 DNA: TGTGCCAGCAGCGTAGAGAACAGTCTCTATGGCTACACCTTC.

CDR3 in DNA: TGTGCCAGCAGCCTCAGGGGGGACACCGGGGAGCTGTTTTTT. Its translation: CASSLRGDTGELFF. V gene TRBV7-8 combines with J gene TRBJ2-2, with D perhaps TRBD1 (7 bases). The V end was cut by 5 bases, the J end by 3 bases, with 10 bases between. This CDR3 has 14 residues. The germline V gene encodes CDR1 SGHVS and CDR2 FQNEAQ.

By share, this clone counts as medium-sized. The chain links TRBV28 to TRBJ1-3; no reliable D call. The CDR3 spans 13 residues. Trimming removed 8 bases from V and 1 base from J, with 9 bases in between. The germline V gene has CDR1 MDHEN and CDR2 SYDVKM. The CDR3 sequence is CASRGLSGNTIYF. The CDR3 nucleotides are TGTGCCAGCCGAGGGCTTTCTGGAAACACCATATATTTT.

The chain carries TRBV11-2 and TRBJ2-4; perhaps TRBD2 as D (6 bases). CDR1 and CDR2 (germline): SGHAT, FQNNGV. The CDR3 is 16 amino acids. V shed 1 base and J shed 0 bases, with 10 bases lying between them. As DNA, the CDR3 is TGTGCCAGCAGCTTAGGCGGTAGCGGAGCCAAAAACATTCAGTACTTC. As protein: CASSLGGSGAKNIQYF.

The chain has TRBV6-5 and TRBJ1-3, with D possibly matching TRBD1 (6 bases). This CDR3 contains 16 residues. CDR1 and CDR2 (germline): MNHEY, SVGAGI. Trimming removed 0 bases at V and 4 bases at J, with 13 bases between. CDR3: CASSYSIGGFGNTIYF. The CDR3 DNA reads TGTGCCAGCAGTTACTCCATTGGGGGCTTCGGAAACACCATATATTTT.

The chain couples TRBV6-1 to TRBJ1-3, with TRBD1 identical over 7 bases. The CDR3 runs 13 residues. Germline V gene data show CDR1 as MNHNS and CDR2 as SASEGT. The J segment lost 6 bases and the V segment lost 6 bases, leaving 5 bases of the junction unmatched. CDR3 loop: CASSLTGPNTIYF. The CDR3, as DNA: TGTGCCAGCAGCTTGACAGGGCCAAACACCATATATTTT.

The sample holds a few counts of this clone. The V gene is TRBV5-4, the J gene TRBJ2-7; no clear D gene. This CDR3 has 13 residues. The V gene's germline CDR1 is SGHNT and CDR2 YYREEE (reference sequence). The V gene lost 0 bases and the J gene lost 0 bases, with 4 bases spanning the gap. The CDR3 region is CASSLAYSYEQYF. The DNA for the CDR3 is TGTGCCAGCAGCTTGGCGTACTCCTACGAGCAGTACTTC.

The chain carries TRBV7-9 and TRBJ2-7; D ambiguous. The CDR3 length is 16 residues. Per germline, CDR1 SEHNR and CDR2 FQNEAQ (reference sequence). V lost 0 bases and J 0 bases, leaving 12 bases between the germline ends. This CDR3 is CASSLALLRSSYEQYF. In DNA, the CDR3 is TGTGCCAGCAGCTTAGCTCTACTTAGGAGCTCCTACGAGCAGTACTTC. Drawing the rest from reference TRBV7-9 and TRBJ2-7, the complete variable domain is DTGVSQNPRHKITKRGQNVTFRCDPISEHNRLYWYRQTLGQGPEFLTYFQNEAQLEKSRLLSDRFSAERPKGSFSTLEIQRTEQGDSAMYLCASSLALLRSSYEQYFGPGTRLTVT.

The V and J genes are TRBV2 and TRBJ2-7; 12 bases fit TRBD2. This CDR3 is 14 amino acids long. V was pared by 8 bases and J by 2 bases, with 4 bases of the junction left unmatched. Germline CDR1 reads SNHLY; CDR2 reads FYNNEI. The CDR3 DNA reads TGTGCCAGCGGGCCTAGCGGGGGGGCCTACGAGCAGTACTTC. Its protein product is CASGPSGGAYEQYF.

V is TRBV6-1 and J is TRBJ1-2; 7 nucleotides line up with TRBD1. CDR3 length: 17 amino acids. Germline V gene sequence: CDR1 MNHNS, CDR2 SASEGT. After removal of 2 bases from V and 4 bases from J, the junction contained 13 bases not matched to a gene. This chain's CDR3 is CASSETTGWGLGYGYTF. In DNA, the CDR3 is TGTGCCAGCAGTGAAACGACAGGGTGGGGCCTAGGCTATGGCTACACCTTC.

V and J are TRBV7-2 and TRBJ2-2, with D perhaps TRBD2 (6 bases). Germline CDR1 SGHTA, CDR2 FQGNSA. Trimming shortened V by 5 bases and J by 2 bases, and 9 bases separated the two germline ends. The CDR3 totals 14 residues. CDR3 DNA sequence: TGTGCCAGCAGCAGGAGGGGAAACACCGGGGAGCTGTTTTTT. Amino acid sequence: CASSRRGNTGELFF.

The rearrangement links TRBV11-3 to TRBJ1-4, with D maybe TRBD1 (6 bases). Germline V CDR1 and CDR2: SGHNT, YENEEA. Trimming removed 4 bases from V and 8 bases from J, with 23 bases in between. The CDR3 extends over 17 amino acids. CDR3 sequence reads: CASSSHGKGGGEEKLFF. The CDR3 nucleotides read TGTGCCAGCAGCTCCCATGGGAAGGGAGGGGGGGAGGAAAAACTGTTTTTT.

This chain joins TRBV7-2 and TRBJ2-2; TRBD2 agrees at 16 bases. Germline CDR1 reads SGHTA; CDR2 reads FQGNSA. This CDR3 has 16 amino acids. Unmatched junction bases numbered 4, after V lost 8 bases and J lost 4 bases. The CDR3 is CASGTSGGAGTGELFF. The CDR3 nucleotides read TGTGCCAGCGGGACTAGCGGGGGGGCCGGCACCGGGGAGCTGTTTTTT. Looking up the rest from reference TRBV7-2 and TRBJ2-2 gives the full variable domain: GAGVSQSPSNKVTEKGKDVELRCDPISGHTALYWYRQSLGQGLEFLIYFQGNSAPDKSGLPSDRFSAERTGGSVSTLTIQRTQQEDSAVYLCASGTSGGAGTGELFFGEGSRLTVL.

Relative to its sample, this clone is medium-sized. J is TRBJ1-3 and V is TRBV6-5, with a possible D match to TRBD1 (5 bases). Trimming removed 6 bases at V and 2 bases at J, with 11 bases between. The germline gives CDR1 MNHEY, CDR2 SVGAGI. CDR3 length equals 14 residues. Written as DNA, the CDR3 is TGTGCCAGCAGGCGGGGGAGGCCTGGAAACACCATATATTTT. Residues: CASRRGRPGNTIYF.

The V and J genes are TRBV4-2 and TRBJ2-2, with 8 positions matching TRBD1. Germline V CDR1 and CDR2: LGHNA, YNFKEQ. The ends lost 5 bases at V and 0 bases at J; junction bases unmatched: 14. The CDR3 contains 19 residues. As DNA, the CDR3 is TGTGCCAGCAGCGGCCTTCAACTGGACAGGGCACCGAACACCGGGGAGCTGTTTTTT. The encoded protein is CASSGLQLDRAPNTGELFF.

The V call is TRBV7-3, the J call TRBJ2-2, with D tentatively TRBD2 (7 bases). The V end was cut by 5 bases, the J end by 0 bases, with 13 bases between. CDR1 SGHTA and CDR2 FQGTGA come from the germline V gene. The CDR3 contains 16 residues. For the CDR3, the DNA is TGTGCCAGCAGCATTTTCGGGGGGCCGAACACCGGGGAGCTGTTTTTT. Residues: CASSIFGGPNTGELFF.